This paragraph covers one T cell receptor beta chain sequence. One entry per CDR3 protein, called by TCRdb with MiXCR from the 5' RACE reads. This sample yields roughly 150,000 distinct CDR3 sequences, of which approximately 26% are seen a single time; around 24% belongs to the top ten. The sample belongs to a study of T-cell memory formation after mild COVID-19. CDR1 is SGHRS and CDR2 is YFSETQ in the germline V gene. The junction had 4 bases not matched to a gene; V was cut back by 3 bases and J by 3 bases. The CDR3 has 14 residues. The J gene is TRBJ2-3, the V gene TRBV5-1; 7 nucleotides align to TRBD1. The TCR originated in an adult woman who had mild COVID-19 (a few samples of this study predate the infection). Cell type and time point are not known. The sample taken for sequencing was PBMCs or a T cell subset sorted from them (not recorded which). The CDR3 loop reads CASSWTGVTDTQYF. CDR3 coding DNA: TGCGCCAGCAGCTGGACAGGTGTAACAGATACGCAGTATTTT. Full variable domain (missing parts from reference TRBV5-1 and TRBJ2-3): KAGVTQTPRYLIKTRGQQVTLSCSPISGHRSVSWYQQTPGQGLQFLFEYFSETQRNKGNFPGRFSGRQFSNSRSEMNVSTLELGDSALYLCASSWTGVTDTQYFGPGTRLTVL.